Listed below are T cell receptor beta chains from one sample, sequenced in a study of blood T cell repertoires in COVID-19. TCRdb's copy holds only in-frame clones and misses some; the assay was immunoSEQ multiplex PCR. The data contain about 54,000 clones, roughly 90% of them singletons. The sample taken for sequencing was peripheral blood. The receptors shown here come from a man in his 60s with active COVID-19. CDR3s include the opening cysteine and the closing phenylalanine or tryptophan. D genes are given only for firm matches. Where a row states a size, it is once, few, many or the class of an expanded clone; other rows omit it.

>TRBV27|-|TRBJ2-7|TRBD2
TGTGCCAGCAGTGAGGGGCTAGCGGGAGGAGACTACGAGCAGTACTTC
CASSEGLAGGDYEQYF
>TRBV3-1/TRBV3-2|-|TRBJ2-1|TRBD2
TGTGCCAGCAGCGCACTAGCGGGAGGGCCGAGTGAGCAGTTCTTC
CASSALAGGPSEQFF
>TRBV11-2|-|TRBJ2-1|TRBD2
TGTGCCAGCAGCTGGGCGGGAGGATCCTACAATGAGCAGTTCTTC
CASSWAGGSYNEQFF
>TRBV3-1/TRBV3-2|-|TRBJ2-3|-
TGTGCCAGCATGAAGGGAGGGGGAGCAGATACGCAGTATTTT
CASMKGGGADTQYF
>TRBV28|-|TRBJ1-5|-
TGTGCCAGCAGCTATACAGGGATCAATCAGCCCCAGCATTTT
CASSYTGINQPQHF
>TRBV21-1|-|TRBJ2-1|-
TGTGCCAGCAGCAGTACAGACCACTACAATGAGCAGTTCTTC
CASSSTDHYNEQFF
>TRBV6-8|-|TRBJ1-1|-
TGTGCCAGCAGTTACTTATGGGGGCAGAACACTGAAGCTTTCTTT
CASSYLWGQNTEAFF
>TRBV11-2|-|TRBJ2-1|TRBD2
TGTGCCAGCAGCTTAGCGGGAGGAGTGAATGAGCAGTTCTTC
CASSLAGGVNEQFF
>TRBV5-6|medium-sized|TRBJ2-1|TRBD1
TGTGCCAGCAGCTGGCGGGACAGGGCCTACAATGAGCAGTTCTTC
CASSWRDRAYNEQFF
>TRBV4-1|-|TRBJ2-7|TRBD2
TGCGCCAGCAGTTGGCGGGAGGGAACCTACGAGCAGTACTTC
CASSWREGTYEQYF
>TRBV2|-|TRBJ1-4|TRBD1
TGTGCCAGCAGGGGACAGGGGTTTCCTAATGAAAAACTGTTTTTT
CASRGQGFPNEKLFF
>TRBV5-5|-|TRBJ2-5|-
TGTGCCAGCATAAGGGGGCAAGAGACCCAGTACTTC
CASIRGQETQYF
>TRBV19|-|TRBJ1-6|-
TGTGCCAGTAGTCCTTCCGACACGGATAATTCACCCCTCCACTTT
CASSPSDTDNSPLHF
>TRBV7-3|-|TRBJ1-1|-
TGTGCCAGCAGCTTAGGGGGCAATAGGTTGAACACTGAAGCTTTCTTT
CASSLGGNRLNTEAFF
>TRBV19|-|TRBJ1-1|-
TGTGCCAGTAGTATAGATCAGGGAATAGGCACTGAAGCTTTCTTT
CASSIDQGIGTEAFF
>TRBV4-1|-|TRBJ2-1|TRBD2
TGCGCCAGCAGGAATATGGCGGGACTAGCTGATGAGCAGTTCTTC
CASRNMAGLADEQFF
>TRBV2|-|TRBJ2-5|TRBD1
TGTGCCAGAAACTCCGGGACAGAGGAGACCCAGTACTTC
CARNSGTEETQYF
>TRBV7-3|few|TRBJ2-7|-
TGTGCCAGCAGCTTAGGCAGGGGCGACGAGCAGTACTTC
CASSLGRGDEQYF
>TRBV27|-|TRBJ1-4|TRBD1
TGTGCCAGCAGTTTTCGACAGGGCGTTTGGGCAACTAATGAAAAACTGTTTTTT
CASSFRQGVWATNEKLFF
>TRBV7-8|few|TRBJ1-5|-
TGTGCCAGCAGCTACTTGAATCAGCCCCAGCATTTT
CASSYLNQPQHF
>TRBV27|-|TRBJ1-6|-
TGTGCCAGCACCCTCCGGAGTCGACCTTATAATTCACCCCTCCACTTT
CASTLRSRPYNSPLHF
>TRBV14|-|TRBJ2-1|TRBD1
TGTGCCAGCAGCCAAGGACAGGGCCTCTACAATGAGCAGTTCTTC
CASSQGQGLYNEQFF
>TRBV15|-|TRBJ1-1|TRBD1
TGTGCCACCAGCAGATCGACAGGGTTCAACACTGAAGCTTTCTTT
CATSRSTGFNTEAFF
>TRBV9|-|TRBJ2-2|-
TGTGCCAGCACCTATGGACCCCAAGCGGGCGGGGAGCTGTTTTTT
CASTYGPQAGGELFF
>TRBV7-9|-|TRBJ2-1|-
TGTGCCAGCAGCTTAGTTCCAGCGGTGCATGAGCAGTTCTTC
CASSLVPAVHEQFF